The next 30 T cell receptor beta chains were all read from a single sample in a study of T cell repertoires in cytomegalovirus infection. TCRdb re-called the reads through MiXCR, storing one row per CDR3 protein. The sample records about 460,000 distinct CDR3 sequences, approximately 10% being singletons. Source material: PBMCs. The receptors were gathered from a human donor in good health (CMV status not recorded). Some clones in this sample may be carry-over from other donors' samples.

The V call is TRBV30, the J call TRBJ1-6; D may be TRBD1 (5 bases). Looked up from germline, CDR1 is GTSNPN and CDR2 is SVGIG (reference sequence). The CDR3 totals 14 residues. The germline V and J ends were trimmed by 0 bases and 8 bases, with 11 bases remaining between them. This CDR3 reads CAWSVSLQDSPLHF. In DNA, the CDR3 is TGTGCCTGGAGTGTAAGTTTACAGGATTCACCCCTCCACTTT.

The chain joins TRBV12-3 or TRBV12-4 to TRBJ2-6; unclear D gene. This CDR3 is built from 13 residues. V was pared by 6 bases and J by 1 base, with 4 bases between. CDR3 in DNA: TGTGCCAGCAGGCAGTCTGGGGCCAACGTCCTGACTTTC. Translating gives CASRQSGANVLTF.

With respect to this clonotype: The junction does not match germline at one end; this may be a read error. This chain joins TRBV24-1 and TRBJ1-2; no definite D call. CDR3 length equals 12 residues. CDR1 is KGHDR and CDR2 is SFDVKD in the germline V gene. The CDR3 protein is CATGDEDYGYTF. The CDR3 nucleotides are TGTGCCACCGGTGACGAAGACTATGGCTACACCTTC.

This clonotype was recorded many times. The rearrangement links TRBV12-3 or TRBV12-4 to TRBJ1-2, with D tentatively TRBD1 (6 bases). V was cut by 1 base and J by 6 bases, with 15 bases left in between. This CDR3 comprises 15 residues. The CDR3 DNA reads TGTGCCAGCAGTTTAGGGGGGGGCGCATTCGATGGCTACACCTTC. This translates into CASSLGGGAFDGYTF.

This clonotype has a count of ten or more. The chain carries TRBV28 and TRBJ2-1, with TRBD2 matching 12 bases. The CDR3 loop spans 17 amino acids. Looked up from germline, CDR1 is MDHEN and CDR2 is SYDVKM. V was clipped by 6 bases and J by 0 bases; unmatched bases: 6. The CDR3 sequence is CASRALTSGSSYNEQFF. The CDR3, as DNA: TGTGCCAGCAGGGCCCTGACTAGCGGGAGCTCCTACAATGAGCAGTTCTTC.

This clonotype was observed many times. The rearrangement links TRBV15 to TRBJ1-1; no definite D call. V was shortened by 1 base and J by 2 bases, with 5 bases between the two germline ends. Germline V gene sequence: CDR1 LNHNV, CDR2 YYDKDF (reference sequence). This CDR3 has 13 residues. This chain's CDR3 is CATSRAPNTEAFF. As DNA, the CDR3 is TGTGCCACCAGCAGAGCCCCCAACACTGAAGCTTTCTTT.

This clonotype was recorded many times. As DNA, the CDR3 is TGTGCCAGCAGCTTAAGGGCAGGAGAGACCCAGTACTTC. Its translation: CASSLRAGETQYF. This rearrangement joins TRBV7-3 to TRBJ2-5; no definite D call. The V end lost 1 base, the J end lost 4 bases, and 7 bases lay between the germline ends. CDR1 is SGHTA and CDR2 is FQGTGA in the germline V gene. The CDR3 consists of 13 residues.

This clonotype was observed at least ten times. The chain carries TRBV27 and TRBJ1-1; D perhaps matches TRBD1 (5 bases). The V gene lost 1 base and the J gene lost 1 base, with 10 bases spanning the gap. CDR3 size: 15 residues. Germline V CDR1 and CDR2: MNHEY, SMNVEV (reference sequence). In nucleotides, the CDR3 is TGTGCCAGCAGTTTATTTAGGGGACGGAACACTGAAGCTTTCTTT. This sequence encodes CASSLFRGRNTEAFF.

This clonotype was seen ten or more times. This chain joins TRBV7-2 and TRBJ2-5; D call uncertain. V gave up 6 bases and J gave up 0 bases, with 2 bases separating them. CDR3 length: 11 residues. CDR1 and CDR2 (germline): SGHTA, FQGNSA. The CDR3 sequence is CASSYQETQYF. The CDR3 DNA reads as TGTGCCAGCAGTTACCAAGAGACCCAGTACTTC.

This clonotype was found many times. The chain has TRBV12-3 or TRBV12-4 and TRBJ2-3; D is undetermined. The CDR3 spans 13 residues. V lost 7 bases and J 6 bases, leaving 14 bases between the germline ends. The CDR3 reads CASISALWDTQYF. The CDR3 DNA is TGTGCCAGCATTTCGGCCTTATGGGATACGCAGTATTTT.

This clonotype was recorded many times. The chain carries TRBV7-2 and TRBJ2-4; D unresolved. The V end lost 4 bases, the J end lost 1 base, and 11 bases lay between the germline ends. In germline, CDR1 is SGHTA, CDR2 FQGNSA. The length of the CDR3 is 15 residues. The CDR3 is CASSSRLTAKNIQYF. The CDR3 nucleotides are TGTGCCAGCAGCTCCCGACTGACTGCCAAAAACATTCAGTACTTC.

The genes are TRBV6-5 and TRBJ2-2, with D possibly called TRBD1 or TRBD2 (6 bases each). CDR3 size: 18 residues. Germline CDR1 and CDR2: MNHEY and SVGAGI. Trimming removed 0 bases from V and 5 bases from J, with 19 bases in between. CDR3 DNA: TGTGCCAGCAGTTACTCGCTTCGGAGGGGGAAAGGGACCGGGGAGCTGTTTTTT. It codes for CASSYSLRRGKGTGELFF.

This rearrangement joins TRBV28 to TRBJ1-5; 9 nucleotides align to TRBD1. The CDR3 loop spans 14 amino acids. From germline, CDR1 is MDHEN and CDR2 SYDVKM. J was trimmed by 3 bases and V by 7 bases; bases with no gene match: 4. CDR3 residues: CASIRTGVNQPQHF. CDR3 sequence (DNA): TGTGCCAGCATTAGGACAGGGGTCAATCAGCCCCAGCATTTT.

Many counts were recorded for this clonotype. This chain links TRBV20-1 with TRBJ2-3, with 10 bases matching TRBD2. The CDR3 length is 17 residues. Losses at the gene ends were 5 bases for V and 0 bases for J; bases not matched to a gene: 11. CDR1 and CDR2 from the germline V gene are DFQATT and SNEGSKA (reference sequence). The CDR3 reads CSAGRTSGATSTDTQYF. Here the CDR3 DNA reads TGCAGTGCTGGGAGGACTAGCGGAGCCACTAGCACAGATACGCAGTATTTT.

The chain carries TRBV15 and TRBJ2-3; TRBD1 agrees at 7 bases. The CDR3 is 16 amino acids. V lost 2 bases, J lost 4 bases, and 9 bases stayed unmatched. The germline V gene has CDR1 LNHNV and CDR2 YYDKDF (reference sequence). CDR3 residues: CATSRRRQGSADTQYF. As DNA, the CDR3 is TGTGCCACCAGCAGACGACGACAGGGTTCGGCAGATACGCAGTATTTT.

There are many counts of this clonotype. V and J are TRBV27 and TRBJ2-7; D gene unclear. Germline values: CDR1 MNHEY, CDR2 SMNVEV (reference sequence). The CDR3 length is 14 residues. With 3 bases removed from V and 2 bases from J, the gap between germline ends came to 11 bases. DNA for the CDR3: TGTGCCAGCAGTTTTGTCGGGCAAACCTACGAGCAGTACTTC. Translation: CASSFVGQTYEQYF.

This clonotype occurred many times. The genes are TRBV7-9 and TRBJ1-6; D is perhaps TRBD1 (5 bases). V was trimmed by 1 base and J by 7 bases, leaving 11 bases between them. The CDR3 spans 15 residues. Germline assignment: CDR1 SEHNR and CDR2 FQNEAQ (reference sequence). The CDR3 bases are TGTGCCAGCAGCTTAGTTCAGGGTCCAAATTCACCCCTCCACTTT. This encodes CASSLVQGPNSPLHF.

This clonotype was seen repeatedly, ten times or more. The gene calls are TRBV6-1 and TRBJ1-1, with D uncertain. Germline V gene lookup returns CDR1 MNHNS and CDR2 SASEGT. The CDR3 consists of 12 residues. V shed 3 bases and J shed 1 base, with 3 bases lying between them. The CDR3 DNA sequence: TGTGCCAGCAGTGAGACGAACACTGAAGCTTTCTTT. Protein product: CASSETNTEAFF.

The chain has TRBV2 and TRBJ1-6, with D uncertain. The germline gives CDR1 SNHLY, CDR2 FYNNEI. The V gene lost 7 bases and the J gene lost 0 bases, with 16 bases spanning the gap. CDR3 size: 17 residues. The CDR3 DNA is TGTGCCAGCATGGCAGACGGACCTAGCTCCTATAATTCACCCCTCCACTTT. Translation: CASMADGPSSYNSPLHF. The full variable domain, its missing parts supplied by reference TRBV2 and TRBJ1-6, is EPEVTQTPSHQVTQMGQEVILRCVPISNHLYFYWYRQILGQKVEFLVSFYNNEISEKSEIFDDQFSVERPDGSNFTLKIRSTKLEDSAMYFCASMADGPSSYNSPLHFGNGTRLTVT.

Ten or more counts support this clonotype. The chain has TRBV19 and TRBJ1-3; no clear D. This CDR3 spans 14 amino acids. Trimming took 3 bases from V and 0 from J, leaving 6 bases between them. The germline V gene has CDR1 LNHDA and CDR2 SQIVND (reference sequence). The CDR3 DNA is TGTGCCAGTAGTATCAGAAGCTCTGGAAACACCATATATTTT. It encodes CASSIRSSGNTIYF.

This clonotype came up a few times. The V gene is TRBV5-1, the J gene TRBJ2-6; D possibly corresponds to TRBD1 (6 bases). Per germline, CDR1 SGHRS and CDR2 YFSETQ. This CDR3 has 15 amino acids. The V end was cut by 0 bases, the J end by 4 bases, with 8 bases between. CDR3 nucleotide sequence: TGCGCCAGCAGCTTGGACAGGGTCGGGGCCAACGTCCTGACTTTC. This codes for CASSLDRVGANVLTF.

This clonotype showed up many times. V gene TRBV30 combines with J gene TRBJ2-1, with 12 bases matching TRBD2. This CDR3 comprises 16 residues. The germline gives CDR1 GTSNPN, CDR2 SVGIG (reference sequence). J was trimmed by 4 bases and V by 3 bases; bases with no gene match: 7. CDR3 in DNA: TGTGCCTGGAGCAAGGGACTAGCGGGCGTATACAATGAGCAGTTCTTC. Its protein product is CAWSKGLAGVYNEQFF.

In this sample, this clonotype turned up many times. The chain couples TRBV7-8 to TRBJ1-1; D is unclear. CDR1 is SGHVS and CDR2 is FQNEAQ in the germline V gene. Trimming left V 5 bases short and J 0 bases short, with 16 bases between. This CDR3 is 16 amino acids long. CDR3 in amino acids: CASSPSGLKMNTEAFF. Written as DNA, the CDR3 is TGTGCCAGCAGCCCTAGTGGACTAAAGATGAACACTGAAGCTTTCTTT.

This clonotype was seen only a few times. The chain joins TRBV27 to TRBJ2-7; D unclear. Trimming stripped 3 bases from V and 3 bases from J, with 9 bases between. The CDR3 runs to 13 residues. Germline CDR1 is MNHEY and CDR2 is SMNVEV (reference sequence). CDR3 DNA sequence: TGTGCCAGCAGTTTTGGCAGATACTACGAGCAGTACTTC. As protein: CASSFGRYYEQYF.

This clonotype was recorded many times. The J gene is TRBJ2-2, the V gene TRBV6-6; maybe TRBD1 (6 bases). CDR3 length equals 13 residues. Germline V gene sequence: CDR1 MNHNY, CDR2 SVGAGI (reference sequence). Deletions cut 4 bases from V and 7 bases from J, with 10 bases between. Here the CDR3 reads CASSSGESGELFF. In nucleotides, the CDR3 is TGTGCCAGCAGTTCAGGGGAAAGCGGGGAGCTGTTTTTT.

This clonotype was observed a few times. The DNA for the CDR3 is TGCGCCAGCAGCCCACAAATCGCTGGGGGGCCCACCTATAATTCACCCCTCCACTTT. Amino acids: CASSPQIAGGPTYNSPLHF. The genes are TRBV5-1 and TRBJ1-6, with D possibly TRBD1 on 6 matching bases. In germline, CDR1 is SGHRS, CDR2 YFSETQ. The length of the CDR3 is 19 residues. Trimming removed 4 bases at V and 2 bases at J, with 22 bases between.

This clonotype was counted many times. The CDR3 spells CASSLAPSGRTDTQYF. In nucleotides, the CDR3 is TGTGCCAGCAGCTTAGCGCCTAGCGGGAGAACAGATACGCAGTATTTT. The chain recombines TRBV7-2 with TRBJ2-3, with 10 nucleotides matching TRBD2. The J segment lost 3 bases and the V segment lost 0 bases, leaving 3 bases of the junction unmatched. The CDR3 has 16 amino acids. Germline values: CDR1 SGHTA, CDR2 FQGNSA. The full variable domain, completed using reference TRBV7-2 and TRBJ2-3, is GAGVSQSPSNKVTEKGKDVELRCDPISGHTALYWYRQSLGQGLEFLIYFQGNSAPDKSGLPSDRFSAERTGGSVSTLTIQRTQQEDSAVYLCASSLAPSGRTDTQYFGPGTRLTVL.

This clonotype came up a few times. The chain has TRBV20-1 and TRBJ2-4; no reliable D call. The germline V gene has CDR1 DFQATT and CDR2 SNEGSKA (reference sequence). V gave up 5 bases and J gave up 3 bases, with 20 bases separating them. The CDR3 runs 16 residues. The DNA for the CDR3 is TGCAGTGCTTCCAGGTTAAAGGTAGTCGGCAAAAACATTCAGTACTTC. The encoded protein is CSASRLKVVGKNIQYF.

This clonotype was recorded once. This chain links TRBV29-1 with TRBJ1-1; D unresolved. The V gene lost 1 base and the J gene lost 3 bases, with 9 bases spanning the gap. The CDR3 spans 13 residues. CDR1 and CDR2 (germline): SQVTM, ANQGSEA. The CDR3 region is CSVEARLHTEAFF. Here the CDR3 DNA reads TGCAGCGTTGAAGCCCGACTGCACACTGAAGCTTTCTTT.

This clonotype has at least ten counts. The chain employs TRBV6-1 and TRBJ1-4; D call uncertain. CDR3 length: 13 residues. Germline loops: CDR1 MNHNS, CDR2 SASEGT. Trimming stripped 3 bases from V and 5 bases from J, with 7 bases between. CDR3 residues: CASSDGQNEKLFF. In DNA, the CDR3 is TGTGCCAGCAGTGATGGGCAGAATGAAAAACTGTTTTTT.